Presented here are 23 T cell receptor beta chains from one specimen sequenced in a study of beta chain features in type 1 diabetes. All of the isolated RNA was reverse transcribed, so expressed TCRB transcripts were sequenced. Assay: immunoSEQ multiplex PCR; the TCRdb copy retains only in-frame clones and omits some. The repertoire includes 30,000 to 40,000 clones, 50% to 75% of them detected once, and under 2.5% sits in the top ten. The sample was Tregs from blood. The receptors stem from a woman younger than 45 in good health.

In regard to this clone: One end of the junction varies from germline; a read error may be responsible. J is TRBJ2-7 and V is TRBV2, with D maybe TRBD2 (5 bases). The CDR3 totals 11 residues. Germline V gene sequence: CDR1 SNHLY, CDR2 FYNNEI. The CDR3 loop reads CASSEGRRSRF. Here the CDR3 DNA reads TGTGCCAGCAGTGAAGGGAGGCGGTCCCGCTTC.

The chain uses TRBV6-6 and TRBJ2-7; D remains unclear. V gave up 2 bases and J gave up 0 bases, with 5 bases separating them. CDR1 and CDR2 (germline): MNHNY, SVGAGI (reference sequence). The CDR3 totals 13 residues. The CDR3 sequence: CASSYISSYEQYF. The CDR3 DNA is TGTGCCAGCAGTTACATTAGCTCCTACGAGCAGTACTTC.

The chain is built from TRBV6-6 and TRBJ2-7; 10 positions agree with TRBD1. Germline V gene sequence: CDR1 MNHNY, CDR2 SVGAGI (reference sequence). The CDR3 is 16 amino acids. The trim removed 4 bases at V and 0 bases at J, leaving 6 bases unmatched. This chain's CDR3 is CASSSTWTGGSYEQYF. CDR3 DNA sequence: TGTGCCAGCAGTTCAACCTGGACAGGGGGCTCCTACGAGCAGTACTTC.

The chain has TRBV4-2 and TRBJ2-7, with D possibly matching TRBD2 (5 bases). Trimming took off 2 bases at V and 4 bases at J, with 15 bases between the two ends. CDR1 and CDR2 (germline): LGHNA, YNFKEQ. The CDR3 is 15 amino acids. Written as DNA, the CDR3 is TGTGCCAGCAGCCAATCTCCGGACTCCCCTTACGAGCAGTACTTC. Translating gives CASSQSPDSPYEQYF.

This clone showed up just a few times. This chain links TRBV5-1 with TRBJ2-1; 9 nucleotides agree with TRBD2. V was clipped by 0 bases and J by 6 bases; unmatched bases: 4. The V gene's germline CDR1 is SGHRS and CDR2 YFSETQ. CDR3 length: 15 amino acids. In DNA form, the CDR3 reads TGCGCCAGCAGCTTGGTAGCGGGAGAAGGCAATGAGCAGTTCTTC. It specifies CASSLVAGEGNEQFF.

The chain joins TRBV29-1 to TRBJ1-1; D possibly corresponds to TRBD1 (6 bases). The V gene lost 5 bases and the J gene lost 0 bases, with 13 bases spanning the gap. This CDR3 has 14 residues. Germline CDR1 is SQVTM and CDR2 is ANQGSEA. The CDR3 DNA follows: TGCAGCGTTCACCCGACAGGCCTGAACACTGAAGCTTTCTTT. Amino acid sequence: CSVHPTGLNTEAFF.

This clone was picked up a small number of times. CDR3 protein: CAWSPGRAGEQYF. The CDR3 coding sequence is TGTGCCTGGAGTCCCGGGAGGGCCGGGGAGCAGTACTTC. This rearrangement joins TRBV30 to TRBJ2-7, with 8 nucleotides matching TRBD2. J was trimmed by 7 bases and V by 2 bases; bases with no gene match: 7. CDR3 size: 13 residues. CDR1 and CDR2 (germline): GTSNPN, SVGIG (reference sequence).

The chain links TRBV29-1 to TRBJ2-3; TRBD2 might be the D (6 bases). CDR1 and CDR2 from the germline V gene are SQVTM and ANQGSEA. The ends were cut back, 3 bases at V and 6 bases at J, with 22 bases in the middle. There are 16 residues in the CDR3. The CDR3 DNA sequence: TGCAGCGTTGACTCGCTAGCGACCCTGAGGTGGGATACGCAGTATTTT. Protein: CSVDSLATLRWDTQYF.

The rearrangement uses TRBV15 and TRBJ2-5; D unclear. The CDR3 consists of 14 residues. Trimming cost V 1 base and J 2 bases, with 8 bases left between them. The germline V gene encodes CDR1 LNHNV and CDR2 YYDKDF (reference sequence). The CDR3 here is CATSRGAGQETQYF. DNA of the CDR3: TGTGCCACCAGCAGAGGGGCAGGACAAGAGACCCAGTACTTC.

V and J are TRBV5-1 and TRBJ2-3; TRBD2 is a possible D gene (6 bases). CDR3 length equals 16 residues. Between the trimmed V and J ends, which lost 4 bases and 0 bases, there was a span of 15 bases. The germline CDR1 and CDR2 sequences are SGHRS and YFSETQ. The CDR3 region is CASSGGWSGSTDTQYF. CDR3 coding DNA: TGCGCCAGCAGCGGCGGCTGGAGCGGGAGCACAGATACGCAGTATTTT.

This clone was counted once. The genes are TRBV28 and TRBJ1-5, with a tentative D call TRBD1 (5 bases). Germline V CDR1 and CDR2: MDHEN, SYDVKM. The CDR3 contains 17 residues. V lost 7 bases and J 2 bases, leaving 21 bases between the germline ends. CDR3 loop: CASTFYPGTRGNQPQHF. DNA of the CDR3: TGTGCCAGCACTTTCTACCCAGGGACTCGGGGCAATCAGCCCCAGCATTTT.

This chain uses TRBV28 with TRBJ1-3; D is uncertain. V was clipped by 5 bases and J by 4 bases, with 9 bases between them. Germline CDR1 is MDHEN and CDR2 is SYDVKM. The CDR3 extends over 13 amino acids. CDR3 sequence reads: CASSGPGGNTIYF. The CDR3 bases are TGTGCCAGCAGTGGGCCCGGCGGAAACACCATATATTTT.

This clone was seen a few times. The chain combines TRBV7-9 with TRBJ2-7, with TRBD2 matching over 7 bases. J gave up 3 bases and V 3 bases, and 11 bases lay outside the gene matches. Germline V CDR1 and CDR2: SEHNR, FQNEAQ (reference sequence). The CDR3 totals 16 residues. CDR3 loop: CASSFGLAAGRYEQYF. The CDR3 bases are TGTGCCAGCAGCTTTGGGCTAGCGGCGGGCCGCTACGAGCAGTACTTC.

J is TRBJ1-5 and V is TRBV29-1; 11 nucleotides match TRBD1. Germline V gives CDR1 SQVTM, CDR2 ANQGSEA. Germline trimming cut 4 bases from V and 4 bases from J; bases unmatched to any gene: 3. The CDR3 is made up of 14 amino acids. The DNA for the CDR3 is TGCAGCGTTGGGACAGGGGGCGCGAATCAGCCCCAGCATTTT. Protein: CSVGTGGANQPQHF.

The chain uses TRBV7-2 and TRBJ2-2; 9 bases map to TRBD1. The CDR3 is 15 residues long. The V segment lost 1 base and the J segment 5 bases; nucleotides outside the gene matches: 2. From germline, CDR1 is SGHTA and CDR2 FQGNSA. CDR3 amino acids: CASSLGQGGTGELFF. CDR3 bases: TGTGCCAGCAGCTTAGGACAGGGGGGGACCGGGGAGCTGTTTTTT.

This clone was seen only a few times. This rearrangement joins TRBV29-1 to TRBJ2-1; the match to TRBD2 covers 8 bases. The V gene end was trimmed by 6 bases and the J gene end by 9 bases; junction bases not matched to a gene: 13. The germline CDR1 and CDR2 sequences are SQVTM and ANQGSEA. The CDR3 consists of 14 residues. CDR3 loop: CSVRRSGGPSEQFF. The CDR3 coding sequence is TGCAGCGTCCGCAGGTCGGGAGGGCCGAGTGAGCAGTTCTTC.

This clone was found a few times. This chain uses TRBV2 with TRBJ1-1; 7 bases map to TRBD1. The CDR3 is 13 residues long. Germline values: CDR1 SNHLY, CDR2 FYNNEI. V lost 8 bases and J lost 1; bases outside the gene matches: 4. The CDR3 sequence: CASGTDWNTEAFF. CDR3 nucleotides: TGTGCCAGCGGGACAGACTGGAACACTGAAGCTTTCTTT. The variable domain in full, completed from reference TRBV2 and TRBJ1-1, reads EPEVTQTPSHQVTQMGQEVILRCVPISNHLYFYWYRQILGQKVEFLVSFYNNEISEKSEIFDDQFSVERPDGSNFTLKIRSTKLEDSAMYFCASGTDWNTEAFFGQGTRLTVV.

The chain uses TRBV5-1 and TRBJ2-3; 13 bases fit TRBD2. This CDR3 spans 16 amino acids. V was pared by 4 bases and J by 5 bases, with 7 bases of the junction left unmatched. In germline, CDR1 is SGHRS, CDR2 YFSETQ. In DNA, the CDR3 is TGCGCCAGCAGCATCGGACTAGCGGGAGTATTAGATACGCAGTATTTT. It specifies CASSIGLAGVLDTQYF. The full variable domain, rest sourced from reference TRBV5-1 and TRBJ2-3, is KAGVTQTPRYLIKTRGQQVTLSCSPISGHRSVSWYQQTPGQGLQFLFEYFSETQRNKGNFPGRFSGRQFSNSRSEMNVSTLELGDSALYLCASSIGLAGVLDTQYFGPGTRLTVL.

The genes are TRBV18 and TRBJ2-1; maybe TRBD2 (6 bases). Germline assignment: CDR1 KGHSH and CDR2 LQKENI. The CDR3 sequence is 15 residues long. Trimming removed 3 bases from V and 3 bases from J, with 12 bases in between. The CDR3 coding sequence is TGTGCCAGCTCACCGTGGGGAGGCGGCTACAATGAGCAGTTCTTC. It yields the protein CASSPWGGGYNEQFF.

The rearrangement links TRBV28 to TRBJ1-5; 7 bases match TRBD1. The CDR3 extends over 16 amino acids. The ends lost 5 bases at V and 3 bases at J; junction bases unmatched: 10. CDR1 and CDR2 from the germline V gene are MDHEN and SYDVKM. Written as DNA, the CDR3 is TGTGCCAGCAGTCTACTCCGGACAGGCCTCAATCAGCCCCAGCATTTT. Encoded protein: CASSLLRTGLNQPQHF.

The chain couples TRBV19 to TRBJ2-7; 9 bases fit TRBD2. Germline V gene lookup returns CDR1 LNHDA and CDR2 SQIVND (reference sequence). V was clipped by 3 bases and J by 3 bases; unmatched bases: 6. This CDR3 contains 15 residues. The DNA for the CDR3 is TGTGCCAGTAGTATTTGGCTAGCGGGGCTCTACGAGCAGTACTTC. The encoded protein is CASSIWLAGLYEQYF.

The V and J genes are TRBV29-1 and TRBJ1-1, with D perhaps TRBD1 (6 bases). Germline V gene lookup returns CDR1 SQVTM and CDR2 ANQGSEA. V was pared by 7 bases and J by 2 bases, with 14 bases between. This CDR3 is built from 13 residues. This chain's CDR3 is CSALKGGNTEAFF. CDR3 DNA sequence: TGCAGCGCCCTAAAAGGGGGTAACACTGAAGCTTTCTTT.

The V and J genes are TRBV7-2 and TRBJ2-5, with D possibly matching TRBD1 (5 bases). Germline V CDR1 and CDR2: SGHTA, FQGNSA. This CDR3 spans 15 amino acids. Trimming shortened V by 3 bases and J by 5 bases, and 16 bases separated the two germline ends. In nucleotides, the CDR3 is TGTGCCAGCAGCTTCGCTCCGGCAGGGTGGGAGACCCAGTACTTC. Amino acid sequence: CASSFAPAGWETQYF. The entire variable domain, with the rest obtained from reference TRBV7-2 and TRBJ2-5, is as follows: GAGVSQSPSNKVTEKGKDVELRCDPISGHTALYWYRQSLGQGLEFLIYFQGNSAPDKSGLPSDRFSAERTGGSVSTLTIQRTQQEDSAVYLCASSFAPAGWETQYFGPGTRLLVL.